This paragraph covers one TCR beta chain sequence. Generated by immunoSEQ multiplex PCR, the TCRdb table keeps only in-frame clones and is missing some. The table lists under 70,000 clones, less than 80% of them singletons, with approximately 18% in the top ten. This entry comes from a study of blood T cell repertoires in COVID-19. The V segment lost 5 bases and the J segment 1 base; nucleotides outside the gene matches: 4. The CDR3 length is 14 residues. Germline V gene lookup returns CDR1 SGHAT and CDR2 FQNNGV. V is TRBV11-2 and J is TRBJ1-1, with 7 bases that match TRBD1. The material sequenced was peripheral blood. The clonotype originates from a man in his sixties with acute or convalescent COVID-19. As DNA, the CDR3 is TGTGCCAGCAGCCCCTGGACAGGGAACACTGAAGCTTTCTTT. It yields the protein CASSPWTGNTEAFF.